This T cell receptor beta chain appears in the sequencing data of a study of immune characterization of retroperitoneal liposarcoma (dated by TCRdb to the late 2010s). This clonotype is deemed medium-sized (0.01 to 0.1%). Its antigen is still unknown. It has no much larger one-base neighbor in the sample; base qualities were not kept. Library construction relied on PCR. Reads for this sample came from a NextSeq 500. In TCRdb, the public reads were trimmed at Q25 with fastp and aligned with MiXCR, with productive beta chains retained. CDR3 protein sequences are deduplicated, and each keeps its most common genes and DNA. The sample table shows 10,000 or so distinct CDR3 sequences, and under 35% are seen once. The top ten clones comprise 8.2% of the sample. The CDR1 and CDR2 encoded by the germline V gene (reference sequence) are MNHEY and SMNVEV. V is cut by 2 bases and J by 1 base, and the space between the germline ends is 10 bases. From the cysteine up to the phenylalanine, the CDR3 has a length of 15 residues. The read is trimmed to its CDR3 DNA, 45 bases read in frame from base 1.

The clonotype comes from a male donor with retroperitoneal liposarcoma. Rearrangement joined TRBV27 to TRBJ2-3; no confident D gene assignment can be made. The sequenced sample was tumor tissue. The DNA sequence follows: TGTGCCAGCAGTTTAATGGGGTATGGCACAGATACGCAGTATTTT. It is translated as CASSLMGYGTDTQYF.